This T cell receptor (beta chain) was captured by sequencing in a study of blood T cell repertoires in COVID-19. The CDR3 is made up of 17 amino acids. Looked up from germline, CDR1 is DFQATT and CDR2 is SNEGSKA (reference sequence). Trimming cost V 3 bases and J 4 bases, with 21 bases left between them. Data came from immunoSEQ multiplex PCR; TCRdb stores just in-frame clones and leaves some out. The table lists 180,000 or so clones, 82% of them singletons. The chain combines TRBV20-1 with TRBJ1-4; a weak D match, TRBD1 (6 bases). The material sequenced was peripheral blood. This TCR was sampled from a woman aged 70 to 79 with acute or convalescent COVID-19. This CDR3 is CSASYLQTGHYNEKLFF. The DNA for the CDR3 is TGCAGTGCTAGTTACCTTCAGACGGGACACTATAATGAAAAACTGTTTTTT.